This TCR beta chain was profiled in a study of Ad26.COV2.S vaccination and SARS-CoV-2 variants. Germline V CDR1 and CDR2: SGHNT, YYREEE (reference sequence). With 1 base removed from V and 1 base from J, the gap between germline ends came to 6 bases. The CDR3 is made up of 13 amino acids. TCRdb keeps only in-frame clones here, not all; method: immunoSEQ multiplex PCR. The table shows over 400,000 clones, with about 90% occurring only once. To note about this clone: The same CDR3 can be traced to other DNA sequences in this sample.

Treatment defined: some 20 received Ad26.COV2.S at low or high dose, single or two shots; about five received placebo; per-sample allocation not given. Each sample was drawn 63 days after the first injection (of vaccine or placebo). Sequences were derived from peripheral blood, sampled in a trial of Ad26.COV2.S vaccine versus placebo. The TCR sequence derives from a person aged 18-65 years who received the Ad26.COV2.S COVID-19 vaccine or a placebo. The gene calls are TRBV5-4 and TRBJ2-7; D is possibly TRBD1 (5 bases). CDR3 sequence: CASSLRGSYEQYF. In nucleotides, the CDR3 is TGTGCCAGCAGCTTGAGGGGATCCTACGAGCAGTACTTC. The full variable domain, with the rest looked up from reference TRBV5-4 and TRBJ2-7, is ETGVTQSPTHLIKTRGQQVTLRCSSQSGHNTVSWYQQALGQGPQFIFQYYREEENGRGNFPPRFSGLQFPNYSSELNVNALELDDSALYLCASSLRGSYEQYFGPGTRLTVT.